Below are 8 T cell receptor beta chains sequenced from a single sample in a study of blood T cell repertoires in COVID-19. Profiling relied on immunoSEQ multiplex PCR, and the TCRdb table lists in-frame clones only, not all of them. The sample includes 29,000 or so clones, roughly nine tenths seen only once; the top ten take 9.9%. The sequenced sample consisted of peripheral blood. These TCRs come from a human donor in a cohort sampled during active COVID-19.

V and J are TRBV7-9 and TRBJ1-6, with D hard to call. The CDR3 totals 13 residues. Between the trimmed V and J ends, which lost 0 bases and 14 bases, there was a span of 11 bases. Germline V gene data show CDR1 as SEHNR and CDR2 as FQNEAQ (reference sequence). In DNA, the CDR3 is TGTGCCAGCAGCTTAGCGCTAGGCGGGTCCCTCCACTTT. This codes for CASSLALGGSLHF.

This clone was seen only once. The CDR3 loop reads CASSLVSGGFADTQYF. The CDR3 bases are TGTGCCAGCAGCTTAGTTTCTGGGGGGTTCGCAGATACGCAGTATTTT. The chain joins TRBV7-6 to TRBJ2-3, with a weak D call TRBD2 (6 bases). Germline V gene data show CDR1 as SGHVS and CDR2 as FNYEAQ. This CDR3 comprises 16 residues. Trimming took 1 base from V and 4 from J, leaving 15 bases between them.

The chain recombines TRBV7-2 with TRBJ2-3; D is possibly TRBD1 (6 bases). Germline V gene lookup returns CDR1 SGHTA and CDR2 FQGNSA. There are 14 residues in the CDR3. V was cut by 3 bases and J by 3 bases, with 10 bases left in between. The CDR3 DNA is TGTGCCAGCAGCTTCGTCACAGGGACAGATACGCAGTATTTT. It specifies CASSFVTGTDTQYF. The whole variable domain, filled in from reference TRBV7-2 and TRBJ2-3, reads GAGVSQSPSNKVTEKGKDVELRCDPISGHTALYWYRQSLGQGLEFLIYFQGNSAPDKSGLPSDRFSAERTGGSVSTLTIQRTQQEDSAVYLCASSFVTGTDTQYFGPGTRLTVL.

For the CDR3, the DNA is TGTGCCAGCAGACAACAGGTGAACACTGAAGCTTTCTTT. It is translated as CASRQQVNTEAFF. The chain is built from TRBV6-5 and TRBJ1-1; D is perhaps TRBD1 (5 bases). V was pared by 6 bases and J by 0 bases, with 8 bases between. CDR1 is MNHEY, CDR2 SVGAGI, per germline. The CDR3 length is 13 residues.

V and J are TRBV7-2 and TRBJ2-1; 10 nucleotides match TRBD2. Per germline, CDR1 SGHTA and CDR2 FQGNSA. Germline trimming cut 5 bases from V and 7 bases from J; bases unmatched to any gene: 5. The CDR3 contains 14 residues. The CDR3 spells CASSPGLARNEQFF. DNA of the CDR3: TGTGCCAGCAGCCCGGGACTAGCGAGGAATGAGCAGTTCTTC. Filled out from reference TRBV7-2 and TRBJ2-1, the complete variable domain reads GAGVSQSPSNKVTEKGKDVELRCDPISGHTALYWYRQSLGQGLEFLIYFQGNSAPDKSGLPSDRFSAERTGGSVSTLTIQRTQQEDSAVYLCASSPGLARNEQFFGPGTRLTVL.

V usage is TRBV3-1 (or the pseudogene TRBV3-2) and J usage is TRBJ1-1; maybe TRBD1 (5 bases). The CDR3 totals 15 residues. V lost 8 bases, J lost 7 bases, and 23 bases lay in between. The germline CDR1 and CDR2 sequences are LGHDT and YNNKEL (reference sequence). CDR3 amino acids: CASSSFGGAGDEAFF. CDR3 nucleotides: TGTGCCAGCTCTTCCTTTGGGGGAGCGGGTGATGAAGCTTTCTTT.

The chain joins TRBV7-9 to TRBJ2-1, with 13 positions matching TRBD2. CDR3 length: 18 amino acids. Germline loops: CDR1 SEHNR, CDR2 FQNEAQ (reference sequence). After removal of 5 bases from V and 7 bases from J, the junction contained 14 bases not matched to a gene. In nucleotides, the CDR3 is TGTGCCAGCAGCCCCCAACCACTAGCGGGGGGGCCGCGGAATGAGCAGTTCTTC. It is translated as CASSPQPLAGGPRNEQFF.

This clone is a singleton in its sample. The rearrangement uses TRBV4-3 and TRBJ2-2; D perhaps matches TRBD1 (6 bases). The CDR3 consists of 19 residues. CDR1 and CDR2 from the germline V gene are LGHNA and YSLEER. The V end lost 0 bases, the J end lost 5 bases, and 22 bases lay between the germline ends. CDR3 protein: CASSQEWERQVKTTGELFF. The CDR3 region has the DNA TGCGCCAGCAGCCAAGAATGGGAACGACAGGTTAAAACGACCGGGGAGCTGTTTTTT.